The clone carrying this T cell receptor (beta chain) was seen a single time. Its antigen is unknown. The beta constant-region primer was an equimolar mix of two oligonucleotides covering TRBC1 and TRBC2. Nested alpha and beta constant-region primers with the SP2 primer drove four PCR rounds on ligated cDNA. Each CDR3 protein is one row after TCRdb ran MiXCR on the UMI-ligation and nested PCR reads. The sample has under 150,000 distinct CDR3 sequences, 15% to 25% seen once. The CDR3 covers 13 residues. CDR1 and CDR2 (germline): MNHEY, SMNVEV (reference sequence). V was clipped by 5 bases and J by 5 bases; unmatched bases: 4. This specimen belongs to a study of naive and memory T cell subsets. Study conclusions and caveats: Possibly reflecting memory cells re-expressing CD45RA, a few larger clonotypes occurred in naive repertoires, especially CD8.

Sequencing input: naive CD8+ T cells from blood. This TCR was sampled from a human donor in good health. The genes are TRBV27 and TRBJ2-7; TRBD1 aligns across 9 bases. The CDR3 protein is CASSDRGINEQYF. The DNA for the CDR3 is TGTGCCAGCAGTGACAGGGGGATCAACGAGCAGTACTTC.